Each of the 19 T cell receptor beta chains below was sequenced from the same sample in a study of T-cell reconstitution after alpha-beta-depleted transplantation in children (dated by TCRdb to the mid-2010s). What this sample's treatment or condition label stands for: allogeneic hematopoietic cell transplantation with graft depleted of TCRalphabeta T cells and CD19 B cells. The protocol used for the library was PCR. The listed sequencing device is Illumina HiSeq 2500. Molecular barcoding was employed in the preparation of TCR libraries, with unique molecular identifiers being used to normalize TCRbeta repertoire quantification. Through fastp at Q25 and MiXCR, TCRdb rebuilt clones from the public reads, retaining in-frame beta chains. Identical CDR3 proteins give one entry, which carries the most common genes and DNA. The sample records about 110,000 distinct CDR3 sequences, almost 6.5% of which are singletons. The ten largest account for roughly 23% of the sample.

The material was PBMCs, mostly from graft donor cells, obtained 360 days after TCRalphabeta/CD19-depleted stem cell transplant. These receptor sequences come from a male patient under 10 years old who had a stem cell transplant for acute lymphoblastic leukemia, so the T cells may come from the graft donor.

There are many counts of this clonotype. This sequence joins TRBV7-9 and TRBJ2-7; D gene uncertain. This CDR3 has 15 residues. CDR1 and CDR2 from the germline V gene are SEHNR and FQNEAQ (reference sequence). Trimming took off 5 bases at V and 2 bases at J, with 16 bases between the two ends. The CDR3 region has the DNA TGTGCCAGCAGCAGAGGCCGAAGAGTAACCTACGAGCAGTACTTC. This sequence encodes CASSRGRRVTYEQYF.

In this sample, this clonotype turned up many times. The genes are TRBV9 and TRBJ2-1; 7 nucleotides align to TRBD2. The CDR3 spans 16 residues. CDR1 and CDR2 (germline): SGDLS, YYNGEE. Losses at the gene ends were 3 bases for V and 7 bases for J; bases not matched to a gene: 13. This CDR3 is CASSAPREFPLNEQFF. The CDR3 DNA follows: TGTGCCAGCAGCGCACCGCGGGAGTTCCCTCTGAATGAGCAGTTCTTC.

The table lists this clonotype with a few counts. This chain uses TRBV7-7 with TRBJ2-5, with D perhaps matching TRBD2 (5 bases). CDR1 and CDR2 from the germline V gene are SSHAT and FNYEAQ (reference sequence). This CDR3 has 13 residues. V lost 1 base and J lost 7, with 10 bases in between. The chain's CDR3 is CASSLEREGTQYF. CDR3 in DNA: TGTGCCAGCAGCTTAGAGAGGGAAGGGACCCAGTACTTC. The full variable domain, its missing parts supplied by reference TRBV7-7 and TRBJ2-5, is GAGVSQSPRYKVTKRGQDVTLRCDPISSHATLYWYQQALGQGPEFLTYFNYEAQPDKSGLPSDRFSAERPEGSISTLTIQRTEQRDSAMYRCASSLEREGTQYFGPGTRLLVL.

This clonotype was counted at least ten times. The chain joins TRBV20-1 to TRBJ2-1; the match to TRBD2 covers 9 bases. From germline, CDR1 is DFQATT and CDR2 SNEGSKA (reference sequence). Trimming cost V 0 bases and J 4 bases; bases outside gene matches: 10. The CDR3 contains 17 residues. CDR3 in amino acids: CSARDQGRLAAYNEQFF. Here the CDR3 DNA reads TGCAGTGCTAGAGATCAAGGTAGACTAGCGGCTTACAATGAGCAGTTCTTC.

This clonotype was observed a few times. The rearrangement links TRBV12-5 to TRBJ2-5; D not resolved. The germline V gene has CDR1 LGHNT and CDR2 FRNRAP. This CDR3 has 12 amino acids. The V gene lost 2 bases and the J gene lost 5 bases, with 6 bases spanning the gap. The CDR3 reads CASGLWLETQYF. In DNA, the CDR3 is TGTGCTAGTGGTTTGTGGCTGGAGACCCAGTACTTC.

This chain joins TRBV30 and TRBJ2-1; possible D gene TRBD2, 5 bases. The V end was cut by 0 bases, the J end by 7 bases, with 7 bases between. In germline, CDR1 is GTSNPN, CDR2 SVGIG (reference sequence). The CDR3 is 12 residues long. The CDR3 here is CAWSVLGNEQFF. The DNA of the CDR3 is TGTGCCTGGAGTGTACTAGGAAATGAGCAGTTCTTC.

This clonotype came up many times. Here the CDR3 DNA reads TGTGCCAGCAGCCCCAGGGGTTTCGGCGAGCAGTACTTC. It specifies CASSPRGFGEQYF. The genes are TRBV7-9 and TRBJ2-7; possibly TRBD1 for D (6 bases). Germline assignment: CDR1 SEHNR and CDR2 FQNEAQ (reference sequence). The CDR3 has 13 residues. The germline V and J ends were trimmed by 5 bases and 6 bases, with 14 bases remaining between them.

This clonotype was observed many times. V gene TRBV6-5 combines with J gene TRBJ2-2, with 10 bases fitting TRBD1. J lost 7 bases, V lost 4 bases, and 3 bases had no gene match. The V gene's germline CDR1 is MNHEY and CDR2 SVGAGI. CDR3 length: 14 residues. This chain's CDR3 is CASSWDRGVGELFF. Here the CDR3 DNA reads TGTGCCAGCAGTTGGGACAGGGGAGTCGGGGAGCTGTTTTTT.

This clonotype came up a few times. The chain has TRBV4-1 and TRBJ1-6; no clear D gene. V lost 0 bases, J lost 8 bases, and 14 bases lay in between. There are 16 residues in the CDR3. The V gene's germline CDR1 is MGHRA and CDR2 YSYEKL. CDR3 coding DNA: TGCGCCAGCAGCCAAGAGGCCTGGCCGGACTATTCACCCCTCCACTTT. Translation: CASSQEAWPDYSPLHF.

This clonotype was counted ten times or more. The gene calls are TRBV27 and TRBJ2-3; weak D call: TRBD2 (6 bases). CDR1 is MNHEY and CDR2 is SMNVEV in the germline V gene (reference sequence). Trimming removed 10 bases from V and 1 base from J, with 9 bases in between. This CDR3 comprises 12 residues. The CDR3 DNA sequence: TGTGCCACCAGGGAGGGCACAGATACGCAGTATTTT. Its protein product is CATREGTDTQYF.

This clonotype was seen repeatedly, ten times or more. The chain has TRBV2 and TRBJ2-5; D gene ambiguous. V shed 7 bases and J shed 4 bases, with 16 bases lying between them. The CDR3 sequence is 14 residues long. The germline CDR1 and CDR2 sequences are SNHLY and FYNNEI. The CDR3 is CASTRSSVRETQYF. The DNA for the CDR3 is TGTGCCAGCACTCGATCTTCGGTTCGAGAGACCCAGTACTTC.

This chain uses TRBV5-1 with TRBJ2-7; a possible D gene is TRBD1 (5 bases). Trimming removed 1 base from V and 5 bases from J, with 13 bases in between. CDR3 length equals 14 residues. Per the germline V gene, CDR1 is SGHRS and CDR2 is YFSETQ. The CDR3 loop is CASSLRPDIDEQYF. The CDR3 DNA follows: TGCGCCAGCAGCTTGCGGCCGGACATCGACGAGCAGTACTTC. Supplemented by reference TRBV5-1 and TRBJ2-7, the full variable domain reads KAGVTQTPRYLIKTRGQQVTLSCSPISGHRSVSWYQQTPGQGLQFLFEYFSETQRNKGNFPGRFSGRQFSNSRSEMNVSTLELGDSALYLCASSLRPDIDEQYFGPGTRLTVT.

This clonotype was observed many times. V gene TRBV12-3 or TRBV12-4 combines with J gene TRBJ2-2, with TRBD2 matching 9 bases. The CDR3 loop spans 14 amino acids. Losses at the gene ends were 6 bases for V and 6 bases for J; bases not matched to a gene: 5. Here the CDR3 DNA reads TGTGCCAGCAGCCGCGGACTAGCGCCCGGGGAGCTGTTTTTT. Protein: CASSRGLAPGELFF.

This clonotype showed up just a few times. V is TRBV7-6 and J is TRBJ2-7; TRBD1 might be the D (6 bases). With 0 bases removed from V and 5 bases from J, the gap between germline ends came to 14 bases. Germline CDR1 is SGHVS and CDR2 is FNYEAQ. The CDR3 is 15 residues long. DNA for the CDR3: TGTGCCAGCAGCTTAGCTTTAGGACAGAGCAACGAGCAGTACTTC. This codes for CASSLALGQSNEQYF.

This clonotype was counted only a few times. The chain employs TRBV20-1 and TRBJ2-7, with D possibly TRBD2 on 5 matching bases. Germline V gene data show CDR1 as DFQATT and CDR2 as SNEGSKA (reference sequence). The CDR3 is 12 amino acids. Trimming took 2 bases from V and 3 from J, leaving 8 bases between them. The CDR3 loop reads CSARIRDYEQYF. CDR3 nucleotide sequence: TGCAGTGCTAGAATCCGGGACTACGAGCAGTACTTC.

V and J are TRBV3-1 and TRBJ2-2, with 11 bases identical to TRBD2. The CDR3 has 21 residues. Germline CDR1 reads LGHDT; CDR2 reads YNNKEL (reference sequence). J gave up 1 base and V 3 bases, and 16 bases lay outside the gene matches. CDR3 loop: CASSHPRIRLAGGLNTGELFF. CDR3 nucleotides: TGTGCCAGCAGCCATCCCAGGATTCGGCTAGCGGGGGGCCTGAACACCGGGGAGCTGTTTTTT.

This clonotype was counted only a few times. V gene TRBV2 combines with J gene TRBJ2-5, with D maybe TRBD1 (6 bases). This CDR3 comprises 12 residues. Germline V gene lookup returns CDR1 SNHLY and CDR2 FYNNEI. V was shortened by 5 bases and J by 9 bases, with 13 bases between the two germline ends. The CDR3 region has the DNA TGTGCCAGCAGTCCAGACAGGTGGGCCCAGTACTTC. This gives the protein CASSPDRWAQYF.

At least ten counts were recorded for this clonotype. This chain links TRBV27 with TRBJ2-1; 12 bases line up with TRBD2. The germline gives CDR1 MNHEY, CDR2 SMNVEV (reference sequence). With 10 bases clipped from V and 5 bases from J, the junction kept 6 bases outside the gene matches. This CDR3 contains 14 residues. Written as DNA, the CDR3 is TGTGCCACACAACTAGCGGGAGGACACAATGAGCAGTTCTTC. This gives the protein CATQLAGGHNEQFF.

This clonotype appeared a few times. This chain connects TRBV4-3 to TRBJ2-3; 9 bases are shared with TRBD2. The germline gives CDR1 LGHNA, CDR2 YSLEER. This CDR3 spans 16 amino acids. V was pared by 0 bases and J by 5 bases, with 6 bases of the junction left unmatched. In nucleotides, the CDR3 is TGCGCCAGCAGCCAAGATTGGCTAGCGGGAAGAGATACGCAGTATTTT. Its protein product is CASSQDWLAGRDTQYF.